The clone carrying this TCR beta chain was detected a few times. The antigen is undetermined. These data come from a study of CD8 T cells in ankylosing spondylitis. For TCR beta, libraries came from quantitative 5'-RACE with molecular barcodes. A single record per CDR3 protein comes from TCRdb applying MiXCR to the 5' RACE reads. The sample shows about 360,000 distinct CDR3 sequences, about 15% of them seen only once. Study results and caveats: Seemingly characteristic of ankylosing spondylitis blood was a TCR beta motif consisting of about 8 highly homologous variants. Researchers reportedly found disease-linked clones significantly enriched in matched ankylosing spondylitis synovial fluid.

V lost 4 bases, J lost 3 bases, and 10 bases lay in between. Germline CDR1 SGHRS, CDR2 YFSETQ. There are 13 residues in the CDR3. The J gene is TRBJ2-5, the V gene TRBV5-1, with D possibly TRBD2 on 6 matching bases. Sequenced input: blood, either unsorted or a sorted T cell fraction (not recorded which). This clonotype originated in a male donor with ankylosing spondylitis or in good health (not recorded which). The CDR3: CASSRGTEETQYF. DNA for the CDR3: TGCGCCAGCAGCCGGGGGACGGAAGAGACCCAGTACTTC.